These 13 T cell receptor beta chains were all obtained from the same sample, sequenced in a study of T cell changes during pregnancy in multiple sclerosis. Method: immunoSEQ multiplex PCR; TCRdb's copy keeps in-frame clones and lacks some. Among 48,000 or so clones, around 92% were seen once, and the ten largest hold about 0.94%. The sequencing used CD4+ T cells from peripheral blood mononuclear cells, collected in the second trimester of pregnancy. The source is a female donor in good health, enrolled as a control in a pregnancy study.

This clone was seen once. The chain employs TRBV28 and TRBJ2-2; TRBD1 matches 7 bases. Germline V gives CDR1 MDHEN, CDR2 SYDVKM. With 2 bases clipped from V and 4 bases from J, the junction kept 4 bases outside the gene matches. This CDR3 has 15 residues. The CDR3 loop is CASSLGDRATGELFF. DNA for the CDR3: TGTGCCAGCAGTTTAGGCGACAGGGCCACCGGGGAGCTGTTTTTT.

The V call is TRBV2, the J call TRBJ2-7; 8 positions agree with TRBD2. Germline V CDR1 and CDR2: SNHLY, FYNNEI. After removal of 6 bases from V and 2 bases from J, the junction contained 18 bases not matched to a gene. This CDR3 has 18 amino acids. CDR3 in amino acids: CASRELLLTSDQPYEQYF. The CDR3 nucleotides are TGTGCCAGCAGGGAATTATTACTGACTAGCGATCAACCCTACGAGCAGTACTTC.

This chain links TRBV5-4 with TRBJ2-5; 9 nucleotides match TRBD1. The CDR3 has 14 amino acids. V lost 3 bases to trimming and J lost 3 bases; unmatched junction nucleotides: 3. Germline lookup yields CDR1 SGHNT and CDR2 YYREEE (reference sequence). The CDR3 reads CASSWRQGEETQYF. The CDR3 DNA is TGTGCCAGCAGCTGGAGACAGGGGGAAGAGACCCAGTACTTC.

The chain couples TRBV18 to TRBJ2-5; D ambiguous. This CDR3 region has 13 residues. Trimming pared 0 bases from V and 4 bases from J, leaving 6 bases between. Germline CDR1 and CDR2: KGHSH and LQKENI. CDR3 nucleotide sequence: TGTGCCAGCTCACCACCCCCGGGAGAGACCCAGTACTTC. It encodes CASSPPPGETQYF.

The genes are TRBV20-1 and TRBJ2-3, with D unresolved. In germline, CDR1 is DFQATT, CDR2 SNEGSKA (reference sequence). The ends were cut back, 6 bases at V and 3 bases at J, with 4 bases in the middle. This CDR3 comprises 10 residues. The CDR3 loop reads CSALTDTQYF. CDR3 DNA sequence: TGCAGTGCCTTAACAGATACGCAGTATTTT.

V is TRBV7-6 and J is TRBJ2-3, with 10 bases fitting TRBD1. This CDR3 is 16 amino acids long. Per the germline V gene, CDR1 is SGHVS and CDR2 is FNYEAQ. V lost 3 bases and J lost 1; bases outside the gene matches: 4. The CDR3 DNA reads TGTGCCAGCAGCTTTTTTGGGACAGGGGGCACAGATACGCAGTATTTT. It translates to CASSFFGTGGTDTQYF.

This clone was seen a few times. The chain is built from TRBV29-1 and TRBJ1-2, with a tentative D call TRBD1 (6 bases). The CDR3 is 11 residues long. Between the trimmed V and J ends, which lost 7 bases and 6 bases, there was a span of 12 bases. Germline values: CDR1 SQVTM, CDR2 ANQGSEA. The CDR3 DNA reads as TGCAGCGCCCACGGGACAAATGGCTACACCTTC. It yields the protein CSAHGTNGYTF.

The V call is TRBV4-1, the J call TRBJ1-5; the match to TRBD1 covers 8 bases. The CDR3 runs to 16 residues. Trimming took 1 base from V and 6 from J; bases not matched to a gene: 8. The germline V gene has CDR1 MGHRA and CDR2 YSYEKL. The CDR3 bases are TGCGCCAGCAGCCAAGTCGGCAGGGGGCTTAGTCAGCCCCAGCATTTT. Encoded protein: CASSQVGRGLSQPQHF.

The gene calls are TRBV29-1 and TRBJ2-3, with 11 nucleotides matching TRBD2. V trimming: 2 bases; J trimming: 1 base; junction bases outside the gene matches: 8. Germline values: CDR1 SQVTM, CDR2 ANQGSEA. CDR3 size: 17 residues. CDR3 nucleotide sequence: TGCAGCGTTGAAATCCTAGCGGGAGGAAGAGGCACAGATACGCAGTATTTT. Translation gives CSVEILAGGRGTDTQYF.

The chain has TRBV6-6 and TRBJ2-1; 9 bases match TRBD2. V lost 8 bases and J lost 8; bases outside the gene matches: 10. CDR1 MNHNY and CDR2 SVGAGI come from the germline V gene (reference sequence). This CDR3 region has 14 residues. The CDR3, as DNA: TGTGCCAGCTGGGGACTAGCCCGAGGGGATGAGCAGTTCTTC. Protein: CASWGLARGDEQFF.

The chain employs TRBV6-5 and TRBJ2-7; 7 nucleotides agree with TRBD1. Germline V lookup: CDR1 MNHEY, CDR2 SVGAGI. The CDR3 runs to 12 residues. Losses at the gene ends were 6 bases for V and 3 bases for J; bases not matched to a gene: 2. The CDR3 coding sequence is TGTGCCAGCAGGACAGGGAACTACGAGCAGTACTTC. Encoded protein: CASRTGNYEQYF.

The chain combines TRBV6-1 with TRBJ1-5; 7 bases align to TRBD1. The CDR3 length is 15 residues. Trimming removed 6 bases from V and 7 bases from J; junction bases left unmatched: 12. Germline values: CDR1 MNHNS, CDR2 SASEGT. Written as DNA, the CDR3 is TGTGCCAGCAGCGCGGAACAGACAGGGAACCAGCCCCAGCATTTT. This encodes CASSAEQTGNQPQHF.

The chain recombines TRBV28 with TRBJ1-1; D is ambiguous. The germline V gene encodes CDR1 MDHEN and CDR2 SYDVKM. The CDR3 is 16 amino acids. Trimming removed 5 bases at V and 0 bases at J, with 16 bases between. DNA for the CDR3: TGTGCCAGCAGTCCCACAGAGCTTCTCATGAACACTGAAGCTTTCTTT. This encodes CASSPTELLMNTEAFF.